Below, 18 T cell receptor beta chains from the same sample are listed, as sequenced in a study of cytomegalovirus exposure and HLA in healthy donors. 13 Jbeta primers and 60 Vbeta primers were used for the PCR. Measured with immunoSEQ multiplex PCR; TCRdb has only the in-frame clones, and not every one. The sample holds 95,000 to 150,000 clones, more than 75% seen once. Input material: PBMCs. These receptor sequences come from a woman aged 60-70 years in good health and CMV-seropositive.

The CDR3 nucleotides read TGTGCCAGCAGCTTAACCCTAGCGGGGGGTTCCTACAATGAGCAGTTCTTC. Its protein is CASSLTLAGGSYNEQFF. The chain joins TRBV7-6 to TRBJ2-1; 11 positions agree with TRBD2. Germline CDR1 SGHVS, CDR2 FNYEAQ. V trimming: 2 bases; J trimming: 1 base; junction bases outside the gene matches: 4. The CDR3 extends over 17 amino acids.

For the CDR3, the DNA is TGTGCCAGCAGCTTACTTCAACGGGAAGAGGACGAGCAGTACTTC. Protein product: CASSLLQREEDEQYF. The chain combines TRBV7-9 with TRBJ2-7, with D possibly TRBD2 on 5 matching bases. The V gene lost 2 bases and the J gene lost 5 bases, with 16 bases spanning the gap. The CDR3 has 15 residues. From germline, CDR1 is SEHNR and CDR2 FQNEAQ (reference sequence).

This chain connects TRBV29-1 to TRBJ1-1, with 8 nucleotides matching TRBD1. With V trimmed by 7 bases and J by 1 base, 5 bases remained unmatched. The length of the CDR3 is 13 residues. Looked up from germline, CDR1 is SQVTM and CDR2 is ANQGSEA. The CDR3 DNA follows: TGCAGCGGTCAAGGACAGGGGAACACTGAAGCTTTCTTT. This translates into CSGQGQGNTEAFF. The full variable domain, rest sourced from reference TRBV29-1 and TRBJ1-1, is SAVISQKPSRDICQRGTSLTIQCQVDSQVTMMFWYRQQPGQSLTLIATANQGSEATYESGFVIDKFPISRPNLTFSTLTVSNMSPEDSSIYLCSGQGQGNTEAFFGQGTRLTVV.

DNA for the CDR3: TGCGCCAGCAGCCCCCGACAGGGATCAAGAGGCTACACCTTC. It encodes CASSPRQGSRGYTF. J is TRBJ1-2 and V is TRBV5-1; TRBD1 matches 7 bases. This CDR3 contains 14 residues. Per germline, CDR1 SGHRS and CDR2 YFSETQ. V lost 4 bases and J lost 8; bases outside the gene matches: 11.

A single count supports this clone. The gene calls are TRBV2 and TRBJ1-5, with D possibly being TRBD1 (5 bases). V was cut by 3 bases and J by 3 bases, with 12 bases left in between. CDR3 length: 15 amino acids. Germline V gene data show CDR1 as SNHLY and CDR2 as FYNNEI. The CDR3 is CASSDFETVNQPQHF. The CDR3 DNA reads TGTGCCAGCAGTGATTTCGAGACAGTCAATCAGCCCCAGCATTTT.

CDR3 sequence (DNA): TGTGCCAGCTCACCTAAAAAGACTAGCGGGAGGTTCTCGGAGACCCAGTACTTC. Its translation is CASSPKKTSGRFSETQYF. This chain joins TRBV18 and TRBJ2-5, with 13 positions matching TRBD2. J was trimmed by 5 bases and V by 3 bases; bases with no gene match: 12. The CDR3 is made up of 18 amino acids. Germline V gives CDR1 KGHSH, CDR2 LQKENI.

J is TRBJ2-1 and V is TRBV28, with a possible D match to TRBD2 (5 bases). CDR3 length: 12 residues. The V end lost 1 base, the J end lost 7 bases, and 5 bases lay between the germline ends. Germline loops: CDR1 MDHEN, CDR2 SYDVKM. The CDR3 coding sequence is TGTGCCAGCAGTTTATCGGGGAATGAGCAGTTCTTC. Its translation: CASSLSGNEQFF.

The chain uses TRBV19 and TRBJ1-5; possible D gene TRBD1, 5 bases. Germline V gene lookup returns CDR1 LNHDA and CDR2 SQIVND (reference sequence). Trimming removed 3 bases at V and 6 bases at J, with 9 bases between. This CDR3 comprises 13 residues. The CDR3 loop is CASSIVQGQPQHF. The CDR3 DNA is TGTGCCAGTAGTATCGTCCAGGGTCAGCCCCAGCATTTT. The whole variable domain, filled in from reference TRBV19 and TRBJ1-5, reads DGGITQSPKYLFRKEGQNVTLSCEQNLNHDAMYWYRQDPGQGLRLIYYSQIVNDFQKGDIAEGYSVSREKKESFPLTVTSAQKNPTAFYLCASSIVQGQPQHFGDGTRLSIL.

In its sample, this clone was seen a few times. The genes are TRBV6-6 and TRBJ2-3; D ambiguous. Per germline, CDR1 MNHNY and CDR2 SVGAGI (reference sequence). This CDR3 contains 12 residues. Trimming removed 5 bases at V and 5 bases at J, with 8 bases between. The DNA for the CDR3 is TGTGCCAGCAGTCCTGTGAGAGATACGCAGTATTTT. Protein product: CASSPVRDTQYF.

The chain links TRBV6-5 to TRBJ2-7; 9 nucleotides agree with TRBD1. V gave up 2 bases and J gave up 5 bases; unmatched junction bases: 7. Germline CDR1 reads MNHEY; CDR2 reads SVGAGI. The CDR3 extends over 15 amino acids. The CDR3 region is CASSYHGTGNNEQYF. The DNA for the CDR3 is TGTGCCAGCAGTTACCACGGGACAGGGAACAACGAGCAGTACTTC.

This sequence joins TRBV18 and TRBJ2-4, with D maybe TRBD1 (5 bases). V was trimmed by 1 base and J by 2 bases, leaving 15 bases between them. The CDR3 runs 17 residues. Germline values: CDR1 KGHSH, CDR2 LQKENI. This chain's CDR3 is CASSPLGAGRTKNIQYF. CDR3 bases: TGTGCCAGCTCACCACTTGGTGCAGGGCGGACCAAAAACATTCAGTACTTC.

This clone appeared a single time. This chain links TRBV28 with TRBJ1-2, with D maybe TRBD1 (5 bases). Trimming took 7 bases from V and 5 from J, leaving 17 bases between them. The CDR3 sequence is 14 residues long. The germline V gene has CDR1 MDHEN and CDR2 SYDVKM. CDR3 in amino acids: CASKARVSRYGYTF. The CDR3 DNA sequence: TGTGCCAGCAAGGCCAGGGTTTCCCGATATGGCTACACCTTC.

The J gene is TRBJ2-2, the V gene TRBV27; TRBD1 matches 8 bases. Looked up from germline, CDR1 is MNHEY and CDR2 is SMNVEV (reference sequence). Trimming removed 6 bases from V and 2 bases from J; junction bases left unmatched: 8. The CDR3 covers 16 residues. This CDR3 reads CASSPDRVVNTGELFF. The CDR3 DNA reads TGTGCCAGCAGCCCGGACAGGGTAGTAAACACCGGGGAGCTGTTTTTT.

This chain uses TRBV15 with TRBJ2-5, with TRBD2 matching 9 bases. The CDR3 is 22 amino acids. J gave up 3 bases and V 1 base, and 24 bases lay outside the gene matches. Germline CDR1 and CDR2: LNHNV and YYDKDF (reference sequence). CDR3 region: CATSRANFAREGPLAYEETQYF. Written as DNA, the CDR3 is TGTGCCACCAGCAGAGCGAATTTCGCGCGGGAGGGCCCTTTAGCGTATGAAGAGACCCAGTACTTC.

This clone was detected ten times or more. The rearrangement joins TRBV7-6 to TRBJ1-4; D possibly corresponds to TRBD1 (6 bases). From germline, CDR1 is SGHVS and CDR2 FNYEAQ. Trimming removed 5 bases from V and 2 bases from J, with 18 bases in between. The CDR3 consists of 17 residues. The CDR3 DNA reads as TGTGCCAGCAGCCCCCAGGGGATCCTTTCGACTAATGAAAAACTGTTTTTT. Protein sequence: CASSPQGILSTNEKLFF.

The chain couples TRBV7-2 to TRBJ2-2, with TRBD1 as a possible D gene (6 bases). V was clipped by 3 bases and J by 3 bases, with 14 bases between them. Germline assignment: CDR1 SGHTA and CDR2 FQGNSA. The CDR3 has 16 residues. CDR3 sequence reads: CASSLQGQGYTGELFF. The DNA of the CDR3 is TGTGCCAGCAGCTTGCAGGGGCAGGGGTACACCGGGGAGCTGTTTTTT.

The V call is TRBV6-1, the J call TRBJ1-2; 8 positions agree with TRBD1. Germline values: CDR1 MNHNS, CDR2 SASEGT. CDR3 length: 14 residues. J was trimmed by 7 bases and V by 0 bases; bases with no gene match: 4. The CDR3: CASSEALQGAGYTF. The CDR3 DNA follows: TGTGCCAGCAGTGAAGCGCTCCAGGGGGCTGGCTACACCTTC.

This CDR3 is CASSDSAGGPHEQFF. The CDR3 DNA follows: TGTGCCAGCAGTGACTCGGCGGGAGGGCCCCATGAGCAGTTCTTC. The chain is built from TRBV6-4 and TRBJ2-1, with TRBD2 matching 9 bases. J lost 8 bases, V lost 0 bases, and 5 bases had no gene match. The CDR3 loop spans 15 amino acids. CDR1 is MRHNA and CDR2 is SNTAGT in the germline V gene.